This record covers a single T cell receptor (beta chain). What it binds is unknown. V was pared by 0 bases and J by 2 bases, with 2 bases of the junction left unmatched. The germline CDR1 and CDR2 sequences are SGHVS and FNYEAQ. This CDR3 is 15 amino acids long. Tens of thousands of T cell genomes, or around 300 ng DNA, went into unsorted PBMC replicate PCRs. Measured with immunoSEQ multiplex PCR; TCRdb has only the in-frame clones, and not every one. The sample lists about 490,000 clones; roughly 80% were seen once. This specimen comes from a study of shared clonotypes between healthy human individuals. As for the study in general: Aged between 18 and 49, the donors were a couple of women and three men.

Broader study findings: Depth of sequencing was expected to influence donor clonotype sharing. Sampling covered nothing but blood. Tissue TCR repertoires likely differ from those found in blood.

Sequencing used PBMCs. The TCR sequence derives from a woman aged 40 to 50 in good health. Some clones in this sample may be carry-over from other donors' samples. This rearrangement joins TRBV7-6 to TRBJ2-7; TRBD2 matches at 9 bases. The CDR3 sequence is CASSLASGGPYEQYF. CDR3 bases: TGTGCCAGCAGCTTAGCTAGCGGGGGCCCCTACGAGCAGTACTTC. The full variable domain, completed using reference TRBV7-6 and TRBJ2-7, is GAGVSQSPRYKVTKRGQDVALRCDPISGHVSLYWYRQALGQGPEFLTYFNYEAQQDKSGLPNDRFSAERPEGSISTLTIQRTEQRDSAMYRCASSLASGGPYEQYFGPGTRLTVT.